Presented here are 2 T cell receptor beta chains from one specimen sequenced in a study of shared clonotypes between healthy human individuals. The assay was immunoSEQ multiplex PCR, and TCRdb's table has in-frame clones only and misses some. The table shows around 100,000 clones, with about 72% occurring only once. Sequencing was performed on memory CD8+ T cells sorted from blood. The subset was: CD45RO+ cells pooled with CCR7-negative TemRA cells. The receptors derive from a woman younger than 45 in good health.

This clone was detected a few times. The chain has TRBV11-2 and TRBJ2-1; D is perhaps TRBD2 (5 bases). The CDR3 length is 16 residues. Germline loops: CDR1 SGHAT, CDR2 FQNNGV. Between the trimmed V and J ends, which lost 0 bases and 6 bases, there was a span of 15 bases. This CDR3 reads CASSLDALAEINEQFF. The CDR3 DNA follows: TGTGCCAGCAGCTTAGACGCGCTAGCCGAGATCAATGAGCAGTTCTTC.

This clone showed up many times. The V and J genes are TRBV30 and TRBJ2-7; a possible D gene is TRBD2 (6 bases). CDR3 length: 13 amino acids. Between the trimmed V and J ends, which lost 5 bases and 0 bases, there was a span of 11 bases. From germline, CDR1 is GTSNPN and CDR2 SVGIG (reference sequence). CDR3 bases: TGTGCCTGGGTTCCTAGCGTCTCCTACGAGCAGTACTTC. Encoded protein: CAWVPSVSYEQYF.